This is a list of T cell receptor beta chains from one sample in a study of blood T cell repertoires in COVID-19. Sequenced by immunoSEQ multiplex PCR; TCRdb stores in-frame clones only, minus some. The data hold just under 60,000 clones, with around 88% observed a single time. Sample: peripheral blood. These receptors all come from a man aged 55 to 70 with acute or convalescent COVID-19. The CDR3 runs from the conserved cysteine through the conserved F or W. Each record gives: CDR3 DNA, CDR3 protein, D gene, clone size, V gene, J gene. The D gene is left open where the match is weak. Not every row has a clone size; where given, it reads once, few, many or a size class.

DNA: TGTGCCAGCAGTCCTACAGGGGGTGGGGAGACCCAGTACTTC
CDR3: CASSPTGGGETQYF
D: TRBD1
size: -
V: TRBV28
J: TRBJ2-5

DNA: TGTGCCAGCAGCGCAGGACCCTCAGGGATCACCCTTTTGGGCTACACCTTC
CDR3: CASSAGPSGITLLGYTF
D: -
size: -
V: TRBV9
J: TRBJ1-2

DNA: TGTGCCAGCAGTCCCCACGCAGGGGGCGGAAGCTCCTACGAGCAGTACTTC
CDR3: CASSPHAGGGSSYEQYF
D: TRBD1
size: once
V: TRBV27
J: TRBJ2-7

DNA: TGCGCCAGCACCCGACAGGGTTGGGACACCGGGGAGCTGTTTTTT
CDR3: CASTRQGWDTGELFF
D: TRBD1
size: -
V: TRBV10-2
J: TRBJ2-2

DNA: TGCAGCGCCATGACTAGCGGGAGGAGCTCCTACAATGAGCAGTTCTTC
CDR3: CSAMTSGRSSYNEQFF
D: TRBD2
size: -
V: TRBV29-1
J: TRBJ2-1

DNA: TGTGCCAGCGCCCACGGGCCCCAGCGGCCCCAAGAGACCCAGTACTTC
CDR3: CASAHGPQRPQETQYF
D: -
size: -
V: TRBV7-9
J: TRBJ2-5

DNA: TGTGCCAGCGTGCGCGGGGGGGATACTGAAGCTTTCTTT
CDR3: CASVRGGDTEAFF
D: -
size: -
V: TRBV2
J: TRBJ1-1

DNA: TGTGCCATCAGGGCCGGACTAGCGGGATTAAACACCGGGGAGCTGTTTTTT
CDR3: CAIRAGLAGLNTGELFF
D: TRBD2
size: -
V: TRBV10-3
J: TRBJ2-2

DNA: TGTGCCACTACGGGACAGGGTGGTGAAAAACTGTTTTTT
CDR3: CATTGQGGEKLFF
D: TRBD1
size: -
V: TRBV6-5
J: TRBJ1-4

DNA: TGTGCCAGCAGCACCGGACAGGCCCTGAGCTCCTATAATTCACCCCTCCACTTT
CDR3: CASSTGQALSSYNSPLHF
D: TRBD1
size: -
V: TRBV9
J: TRBJ1-6

DNA: TGTGCCAGCAGCCAAAGCGGCTCTGGAAACACCATATATTTT
CDR3: CASSQSGSGNTIYF
D: -
size: -
V: TRBV14
J: TRBJ1-3

DNA: TGTGCCAGCAGCGTAACAGGGGCGGGTCAGCCCCAGCATTTT
CDR3: CASSVTGAGQPQHF
D: TRBD1
size: -
V: TRBV9
J: TRBJ1-5

DNA: TGTGCCAGCTCGGCGGAGGCGGGCACGCAGCCCCAGCATTTT
CDR3: CASSAEAGTQPQHF
D: -
size: -
V: TRBV18
J: TRBJ1-5

DNA: TGTGCCAGCATGGATGGTCAGGGGACCCAGTACTTC
CDR3: CASMDGQGTQYF
D: -
size: -
V: TRBV12-3/TRBV12-4
J: TRBJ2-5

DNA: TGTGCCAGCAGCGGCAGGGGAATCTATGGCTACACCTTC
CDR3: CASSGRGIYGYTF
D: -
size: -
V: TRBV9
J: TRBJ1-2

DNA: TGTGCCAGTAACAGGGGGCCTACCGGGGAGCTGTTTTTT
CDR3: CASNRGPTGELFF
D: TRBD1
size: once
V: TRBV19
J: TRBJ2-2

DNA: TGTGCCATCAGTGCTGGGACTAGTAATAACGAGCAGTACTTC
CDR3: CAISAGTSNNEQYF
D: TRBD2
size: -
V: TRBV10-3
J: TRBJ2-7

DNA: TGTGCCAGCAGTGCCGGAACAGGGGCTAATGAAAAACTGTTTTTT
CDR3: CASSAGTGANEKLFF
D: TRBD1
size: once
V: TRBV6-4
J: TRBJ1-4

DNA: TGCAGCGTTGCCCCACGGGGCAGGGGCTACGAGCAGTACTTC
CDR3: CSVAPRGRGYEQYF
D: -
size: -
V: TRBV29-1
J: TRBJ2-7

DNA: TGTGCCAGCTCATTGAGGGAGATTATGAACACTGAAGCTTTCTTT
CDR3: CASSLREIMNTEAFF
D: -
size: -
V: TRBV18
J: TRBJ1-1

DNA: TGTGCCAGCAGCCCGACGGGACAGGGGACACAGCCCCAGCATTTT
CDR3: CASSPTGQGTQPQHF
D: TRBD1
size: -
V: TRBV28
J: TRBJ1-5

DNA: TGTGCCAGCAGTTTATTACCGGGGCCGCCTAACCAGGGGGCTTTCTTT
CDR3: CASSLLPGPPNQGAFF
D: -
size: -
V: TRBV27
J: TRBJ1-1

DNA: TGTGCCAGCAGCCGACCGGGACAGGTATACAATGAGCAGTTCTTC
CDR3: CASSRPGQVYNEQFF
D: TRBD1
size: -
V: TRBV14
J: TRBJ2-1

DNA: TGTGCCAGCTCGTCGGGACTGACCTCCTACGAGCAGTACTTC
CDR3: CASSSGLTSYEQYF
D: -
size: -
V: TRBV18
J: TRBJ2-7

DNA: TGTGCCAGCAGTTACTACGGGGGGCAGAGTGAGCAGTTCTTC
CDR3: CASSYYGGQSEQFF
D: -
size: -
V: TRBV6-5
J: TRBJ2-1

DNA: TGTGCCAGCAGTCCGGGACAGGGAAGGGCCCAGCATTTT
CDR3: CASSPGQGRAQHF
D: TRBD1
size: -
V: TRBV28
J: TRBJ1-5

DNA: TGTGCCAGCAGCCAAAGGGTGGCGGGCTACGAGCAGTACTTC
CDR3: CASSQRVAGYEQYF
D: -
size: -
V: TRBV3-1/TRBV3-2
J: TRBJ2-7

DNA: TGTGCCAGCAGCGCCCGACAGGGGGCTCGGGAGACCCAGTACTTC
CDR3: CASSARQGARETQYF
D: TRBD1
size: -
V: TRBV9
J: TRBJ2-5

DNA: TGTGCCAGCAAACACGGACTAGCGGGTCCCCGCGGGTACTTC
CDR3: CASKHGLAGPRGYF
D: TRBD2
size: -
V: TRBV2
J: TRBJ2-7

DNA: TGTGCCAGCGGGATCGGACAGGGAAGAGATTCGAGGAGAGCTTTCTTT
CDR3: CASGIGQGRDSRRAFF
D: TRBD1
size: -
V: TRBV28
J: TRBJ1-1

DNA: TGTGCCAGCAGTTTAGAGGGCTACAGGGAAAAAGGCACAGATACGCAGTATTTT
CDR3: CASSLEGYREKGTDTQYF
D: -
size: -
V: TRBV27
J: TRBJ2-3

DNA: TGTGCCAGCAGCTTAGACAGGTTTAGTCAGCCCCAGCATTTT
CDR3: CASSLDRFSQPQHF
D: -
size: -
V: TRBV7-8
J: TRBJ1-5

DNA: TGTGCCAGCAGCCCTCCTAAGGGAGCAACTAATGAAAAACTGTTTTTT
CDR3: CASSPPKGATNEKLFF
D: -
size: -
V: TRBV4-2
J: TRBJ1-4

DNA: TGTGCCAGTAATGAAGGCAGGGTTCGTTCACCCCTCCACTTT
CDR3: CASNEGRVRSPLHF
D: -
size: -
V: TRBV19
J: TRBJ1-6

DNA: TGTGCCAGCAGTTTCCCTCTCTGGGGCCGTAGCGGGGGGCAGGATACGCAGTATTTT
CDR3: CASSFPLWGRSGGQDTQYF
D: TRBD2
size: -
V: TRBV28
J: TRBJ2-3

DNA: TGTGCCAGCAGTGAGGTACAGGGGGATGGCTACACCTTC
CDR3: CASSEVQGDGYTF
D: TRBD1
size: -
V: TRBV6-1
J: TRBJ1-2

DNA: TGTGCCAGTAGTACGAAGCTAGCGAGCTCCTACAATGAGCAGTTCTTC
CDR3: CASSTKLASSYNEQFF
D: -
size: -
V: TRBV19
J: TRBJ2-1

DNA: TGTGCCAGCAGTGACGGGACAGTGGCTGGAAACACCATATATTTT
CDR3: CASSDGTVAGNTIYF
D: TRBD1
size: -
V: TRBV6-1
J: TRBJ1-3

DNA: TGTGCCAGCAGCCGGACAGCCTCGAACACCGGGGAGCTGTTTTTT
CDR3: CASSRTASNTGELFF
D: -
size: once
V: TRBV3-1/TRBV3-2
J: TRBJ2-2